This T cell receptor (beta chain) was identified during a study of cytomegalovirus exposure and HLA in healthy donors. Study details: Drawn from HLA-typed donors, 80 million to 100 million unique TCRs were held in an early data release. Study outcomes and limitations: Researchers counted roughly 150 TCR beta chains as cytomegalovirus-associated.

This clone has a handful of counts. Antigen specificity is unknown. Germline-derived CDR1 and CDR2 are SEHNR and FQNEAQ (reference sequence). This CDR3 has 16 residues. J gave up 1 base and V 2 bases, and 4 bases lay outside the gene matches. Healthy bone marrow donors supplied every sample. A multiplex PCR was run with 60 Vbeta primers and 13 Jbeta primers. The table came from immunoSEQ multiplex PCR; TCRdb's copy has only in-frame clones and leaves some out. The sample includes about 55,000 clones, around four fifths of them seen just once. This receptor was identified in a man aged 25 to 45 in good health and CMV-seronegative. The chain carries TRBV7-9 and TRBJ2-1, with 8 bases lining up with TRBD2. Sequencing was carried out using PBMCs. The CDR3 DNA is TGTGCCAGCAGCTTACTCGGGAGGGGGTCCTACAATGAGCAGTTCTTC. Translating gives CASSLLGRGSYNEQFF.